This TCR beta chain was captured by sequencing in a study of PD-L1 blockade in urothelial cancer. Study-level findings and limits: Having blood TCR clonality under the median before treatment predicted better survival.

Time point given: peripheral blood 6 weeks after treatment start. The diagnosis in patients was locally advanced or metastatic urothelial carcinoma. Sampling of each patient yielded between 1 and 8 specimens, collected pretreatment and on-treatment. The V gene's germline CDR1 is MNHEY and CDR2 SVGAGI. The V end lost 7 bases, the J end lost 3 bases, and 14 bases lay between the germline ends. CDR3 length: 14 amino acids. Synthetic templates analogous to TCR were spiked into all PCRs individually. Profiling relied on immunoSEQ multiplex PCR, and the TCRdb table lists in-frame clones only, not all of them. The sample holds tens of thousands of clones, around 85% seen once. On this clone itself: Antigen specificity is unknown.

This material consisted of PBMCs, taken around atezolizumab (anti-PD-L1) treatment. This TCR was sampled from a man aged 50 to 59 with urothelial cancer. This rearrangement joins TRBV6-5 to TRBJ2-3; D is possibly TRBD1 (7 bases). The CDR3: CASTSGGGTDTQYF. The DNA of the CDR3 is TGTGCCAGCACTTCAGGGGGAGGAACAGATACGCAGTATTTT.